This paragraph covers one T cell receptor (beta chain) sequence. The clone's antigen remains unknown. Base qualities are not at hand, and no much larger clone is one base apart. Using the deep immunoSEQ assay, multiplex PCR amplified TCR CDR3 regions from genomic DNA. For each cell subset, the extracted genomic DNA was distributed evenly across all wells of several immunoSEQ 96-well plates, and each plate served as one replicate. For sorted subsets, 200 to 250 ng of genomic DNA, equivalent to 30,000 or so T cell genomes, went into each replicate PCR. The purified libraries were quantified using a Qubit 3.0 fluorometer, sized with a Bioanalyzer 2100, and then quantified again using the KAPA Library Quantification kit. Every immunoSEQ 96-well plate was sequenced on a dedicated single-read 150-cycle Illumina NextSeq 550 flow cell. Turning to the authors' computational methods: Because the immunoSEQ output held only junctional sequences and lacked quality scores, the filtering could not match the filtering applied to full-length reads. To assign V/J genes and CDR3, sequences were annotated against IMGT germline references using PyIR, a Python wrapper for IgBLAST v1.9. Reads were removed for weak V/J assignments (E-value above 1e-6), missing CDR3, stop codons, out-of-frame junctions, or ambiguous translated residues. V3J clonotypes were defined by identical inferred V gene, J gene, and CDR3 amino acid sequence. Percentage overlap between repertoires was calculated by dividing the number of shared unique clonotypes by the size of the smaller repertoire. RTK rarefaction, the Chao1 estimator, and Recon v2.1 estimates of unobserved clonotypes were used to assess repertoire richness. OLGA was used to compute generation probabilities for all TCRbeta clonotypes that the gDNA method yielded from several donors. The table was pulled from immuneACCESS by TCRdb, which kept in-frame rearrangements only. Such tables lose some clones; where checked, under half of the loss comes from unresolved V genes, and the rest has no known cause. V, J and clone size reflect that table, while D and trimming were determined from the DNA. This sample is represented by some 2 million clones; approximately 94% of them were singletons. The ten biggest clones cover about 1.1% of the sample.

This sample is part of a study of shared clonotypes between healthy human individuals (dated by TCRdb to 2020 to 2021). For the wider study: A couple of women and a few men aged 18 to 49 years were included in the cohort. Per donor, three plates each were used for CD4 naive and CD4 memory, two for CD8 naive, and one for CD8 memory. The study deeply sequenced blood TCR repertoires of about 5 healthy adults to estimate repertoire size and the extent of clonotype sharing between individuals. Libraries were prepared and TCR repertoires were sequenced by different laboratories using diverse techniques, in order to increase sequencing depth and limit assay-specific biases. Each donor's leukapheresis produced roughly between roughly 0.85 and 9 billion PBMCs. General conclusions and limits of the study: When a few donors were compared, the shared fraction of clonotypes was roughly 5% for naive CD4, around 4% for naive CD8, 2% to 2.5% for memory CD4, and 0.4% for memory CD8. Incomplete sequencing was indicated by rarefaction of sorted-subset datasets, despite the large sequencing depth. Higher generation probabilities were observed for clonotypes shared by all four sorted-subset donors than for non-shared clonotypes. Sampling was restricted to blood, and TCR repertoires in tissue are likely to differ from TCR repertoires in blood. Pairwise subsampling led to the expectation that sequencing depth would affect the degree of clonotype sharing among donors. The small number of donors limited the genetic and exposure-history diversity represented. Estimated clonotype richness was generally larger for naive than for memory subsets.

CD8 naive samples consisted of CD45RO-negative cells that were positively selected for CCR7, yielding a CD45RA+CCR7+ population without TemRA cells. The donors were healthy, HIV-negative adults with no recently reported acute infections or vaccinations. Every donor was a Caucasian adult residing in Nashville, Tennessee, USA. Blood was obtained by leukapheresis, after which PBMCs were separated by Ficoll-Histopaque density gradient centrifugation and cryopreserved in liquid nitrogen vapor phase. Analytical flow cytometry was used to check the purity and quantity of each magnetically sorted T cell population. Genomic DNA was isolated from each sorted fraction and quantified by UV absorbance on a Nanodrop 2000c. From its cysteine to its phenylalanine, the CDR3 spans 15 amino acids. Only CDR3 DNA is held: 45 bases, read in frame from base 1. As encoded in the germline V gene, CDR1 is WSHSY while CDR2 is SAAADI. At the junction V is shortened by 3 bases and J by 1 base, with 13 bases in between.

Sequencing used naive CD8+ T cells sorted from blood. According to the study, the label for this sample's cell subset or site signals: CD45RA+CCR7+. This TCR was recovered from a man aged 18 to 30 in good health. The chain is made from TRBV10-2 and TRBJ2-7; no D gene can be assigned with confidence. The CDR3: CASSEQHLLSYEQYF. The nucleotides are TGCGCCAGCAGTGAACAACACCTATTATCCTACGAGCAGTACTTC.